The rows below give T cell receptor beta chains drawn from one sample of a study of TIL therapy for anti-PD-1-resistant metastatic lung cancer. Profiled with immunoSEQ multiplex PCR; TCRdb holds only in-frame clones, not every one. Of some 90,000 clones in the sample, about three fifths were seen once. The material sequenced was tumor tissue, taken at baseline. The source of these receptors is a person aged 25 to 85 with non-small cell lung cancer. The CDR3 runs from the conserved cysteine through the conserved F or W. The D gene is left open where the match is weak. Clone size is given for some rows only: seen once, a few or many times, or a class if the clone is expanded.

j_call,clone_size,v_call,d_call,cdr3_nt,cdr3_aa
TRBJ2-7,.,TRBV27,TRBD1,TGTGCCAGCAAGACAGGGGGAAGCTACGAGCAGTACTTC,CASKTGGSYEQYF
TRBJ2-4,few,TRBV28,.,TGTGCCAGCAGTTTACTCAAAAACATTCAGTACTTC,CASSLLKNIQYF
TRBJ2-1,.,TRBV19,.,TGTGCCAGTTTTACTAGCAACTACAATGAGCAGTTCTTC,CASFTSNYNEQFF
TRBJ1-2,few,TRBV19,TRBD1,TGTGCCAGTAAGGAGACAGGGGGGAGCTATGGCTACACCTTC,CASKETGGSYGYTF
TRBJ1-6,few,TRBV4-3,.,TGCGCCAGCAGCCAAGGGAGGACCCGTAATTCACCCCTCCACTTT,CASSQGRTRNSPLHF
TRBJ2-1,.,TRBV5-4,TRBD2,TGTGCCAGCAGCTCGGTACAGCGGGATACGAATGAGCAGTTCTTC,CASSSVQRDTNEQFF
TRBJ1-6,few,TRBV7-2,TRBD1,TGTGCCAGCAGCTCCGGGACAGACAATTCACCCCTCCACTTT,CASSSGTDNSPLHF
TRBJ1-4,.,TRBV24-1,TRBD1,TGTGCCACCAGTGACACGACAGGGACCCCAACTAATGAAAAACTGTTTTTT,CATSDTTGTPTNEKLFF
TRBJ2-7,.,TRBV4-1,.,TGCGCCAGCAGCCAAGATAACACCCTCTACGAGCAGTACTTC,CASSQDNTLYEQYF
TRBJ2-5,.,TRBV11-2,.,TGTGCCAGCAGCTTTATCGCCTCAACAGAGACCCAGTACTTC,CASSFIASTETQYF
TRBJ2-2,.,TRBV5-1,TRBD2,TGCGCCAGCAGCGGTCTAGCGGGAGTTGACGGGGAGCTGTTTTTT,CASSGLAGVDGELFF
TRBJ1-3,few,TRBV27,.,TGTGCCAGCAGTTTATCTGGGGCTGGAAACACCATATATTTT,CASSLSGAGNTIYF
TRBJ2-1,.,TRBV6-4,.,TGTGCCAGCAGTGCGGAGCTTTACAATGAGCAGTTCTTC,CASSAELYNEQFF
TRBJ2-7,.,TRBV18,.,TGTGCCAGCTCAATTGCGGCCGACTACGAGCAGTACTTC,CASSIAADYEQYF
TRBJ2-1,.,TRBV6-6,TRBD2,TGTGCCAGCAGCCCGCCCGGGGGGTATGAGCAGTTCTTC,CASSPPGGYEQFF
TRBJ2-5,.,TRBV15,.,TGTGCCACCAGCAGAGATCAGGCAGGAGAAGAGACCCAGTACTTC,CATSRDQAGEETQYF
TRBJ2-3,once,TRBV7-6,TRBD2,TGTGCCAGCAGCTTTGTGGGACTAGCGGTTAGCACAGATACGCAGTATTTT,CASSFVGLAVSTDTQYF
TRBJ2-7,.,TRBV10-2,TRBD2,TGCGCCAGCACTCCCGGACTAGCGGGACCCTACGAGCAGTACTTC,CASTPGLAGPYEQYF
TRBJ2-1,.,TRBV7-6,.,TGTGCCAGCAGCTTCTCTTCGGAGGGTGTTGAGCAGTTCTTC,CASSFSSEGVEQFF
TRBJ1-2,.,TRBV11-3,.,TGTGCCAGCAGCTTGGTCAGGGCCCATCTTAACTATGGCTACACCTTC,CASSLVRAHLNYGYTF
TRBJ2-1,.,TRBV7-3,.,TGTGCCAGCAGCTTAACCCTCTTAGGGGCCAATGAGCAGTTCTTC,CASSLTLLGANEQFF
TRBJ2-7,.,TRBV19,.,TGTGCCAGTAGTATTACCCCAAGAGGGGGAACCCGAGGCGAGCAGTACTTC,CASSITPRGGTRGEQYF
TRBJ2-4,.,TRBV7-2,.,TGTGCCAGCAGCTCCTTGCTGGGAGGCGGGGAGAACATTCAGTACTTC,CASSSLLGGGENIQYF
TRBJ2-7,.,TRBV11-3,TRBD2,TGTGCCAGCAGCTTACGCGGGAGTGTCGACGAGCAGTACTTC,CASSLRGSVDEQYF
TRBJ2-7,.,TRBV21-1,.,TGTGCCAGCAGCACCCCAATTGGGGGACAGGGGAGTTACGAGCAGTACTTC,CASSTPIGGQGSYEQYF
TRBJ2-1,.,TRBV7-2,.,TGTGCCAGCAGCGTAGAGGTGTTTAATGAGCAGTTCTTC,CASSVEVFNEQFF
TRBJ2-1,few,TRBV28,.,TGTGCCAGCAGTTTTAGTAGTGTCGATGAGCAGTTCTTC,CASSFSSVDEQFF
TRBJ1-5,.,TRBV19,TRBD1,TGTGCCAGTAGCCCAGGACAGGTTAATCAGCCCCAGCATTTT,CASSPGQVNQPQHF
TRBJ2-7,many,TRBV6-5,TRBD1,TGTGCCAGCAGACCCGGGACAGGGGTCTCCTACGAGCAGTACTTC,CASRPGTGVSYEQYF